Listed below are T cell receptor beta chains from one sample, sequenced in a study of cytomegalovirus exposure and HLA in healthy donors. The repertoire was sequenced with immunoSEQ multiplex PCR; TCRdb's copy has only in-frame clones and lacks some. The repertoire holds 150,000 to 200,000 clones, roughly 88% seen once, with roughly 1.5% in the top ten. Sequenced: PBMCs. The receptors shown here come from a woman aged 18-29 years in good health and CMV-seronegative. CDR3s leave out the opening cysteine and the closing phenylalanine or tryptophan. Fields, in order: J gene, clone size, V gene, CDR3 protein. Where a row states a size, it is once, few, many or the class of an expanded clone; other rows omit it.

j_gene: TRBJ2-1
abundance: .
v_gene: TRBV5-6
CDR3aa: ASSSGGGGYNEQF

j_gene: TRBJ1-3
abundance: .
v_gene: TRBV4-1
CDR3aa: ASSQDGGTGNTIY

j_gene: TRBJ2-1
abundance: few
v_gene: TRBV4-1
CDR3aa: ASSQVSGGRGDEQF

j_gene: TRBJ2-7
abundance: .
v_gene: TRBV5-1
CDR3aa: ASSLVQGATYEQY

j_gene: TRBJ2-7
abundance: few
v_gene: TRBV10-3
CDR3aa: AISGAGGRDEQY

j_gene: TRBJ1-1
abundance: once
v_gene: TRBV9
CDR3aa: ASSVVVEEGNTEAF

j_gene: TRBJ1-2
abundance: .
v_gene: TRBV9
CDR3aa: ASSVAWRSDYGYT

j_gene: TRBJ2-3
abundance: .
v_gene: TRBV19
CDR3aa: ASRTGGTDTQY

j_gene: TRBJ2-3
abundance: .
v_gene: TRBV18
CDR3aa: ASSPGHTTDTQY

j_gene: TRBJ1-1
abundance: .
v_gene: TRBV5-4
CDR3aa: ASSFLFGTGWQNTEAF

j_gene: TRBJ2-5
abundance: .
v_gene: TRBV10-3
CDR3aa: AISEPPGLGLETQY

j_gene: TRBJ1-2
abundance: .
v_gene: TRBV18
CDR3aa: ASSPREFNYGYT

j_gene: TRBJ2-3
abundance: .
v_gene: TRBV9
CDR3aa: ASSAGSTDTQY

j_gene: TRBJ2-1
abundance: .
v_gene: TRBV5-1
CDR3aa: ASSLASGGANEQF

j_gene: TRBJ1-2
abundance: once
v_gene: TRBV5-3
CDR3aa: ARSSFQDGPREGYT

j_gene: TRBJ2-7
abundance: .
v_gene: TRBV23-1
CDR3aa: ATSTDECEQY

j_gene: TRBJ1-2
abundance: .
v_gene: TRBV6-6
CDR3aa: ASSYSSPYGYT

j_gene: TRBJ2-5
abundance: .
v_gene: TRBV19
CDR3aa: ASSKRYQETQY

j_gene: TRBJ2-3
abundance: .
v_gene: TRBV6-4
CDR3aa: ASSEGSSSTDTQY

j_gene: TRBJ2-7
abundance: .
v_gene: TRBV5-6
CDR3aa: ASSSAYEQY

j_gene: TRBJ2-7
abundance: .
v_gene: TRBV30
CDR3aa: AWGNRAYEQY

j_gene: TRBJ1-2
abundance: .
v_gene: TRBV5-6
CDR3aa: ASSPGLNYGYT

j_gene: TRBJ2-1
abundance: .
v_gene: TRBV4-1
CDR3aa: ASSQDSTSGRQAPWGNEQF

j_gene: TRBJ2-7
abundance: .
v_gene: TRBV7-9
CDR3aa: ASSRQTGTGPYEQY

j_gene: TRBJ1-4
abundance: .
v_gene: TRBV2
CDR3aa: ASSATGWTNEKLF

j_gene: TRBJ2-5
abundance: few
v_gene: TRBV5-1
CDR3aa: ASSLAETQY

j_gene: TRBJ1-6
abundance: .
v_gene: TRBV13
CDR3aa: ASSLGSTPLH

j_gene: TRBJ2-6
abundance: .
v_gene: TRBV7-8
CDR3aa: ASNHGTVGANVLT

j_gene: TRBJ2-3
abundance: .
v_gene: TRBV11-3
CDR3aa: ASSRYGLDTDTQY

j_gene: TRBJ2-2
abundance: .
v_gene: TRBV5-4
CDR3aa: ASSLPGVAGFTGELF

j_gene: TRBJ2-1
abundance: once
v_gene: TRBV10-1
CDR3aa: ASGASTSYNEQF

j_gene: TRBJ1-1
abundance: once
v_gene: TRBV30
CDR3aa: AWSVRKGYTEAF

j_gene: TRBJ1-2
abundance: .
v_gene: TRBV9
CDR3aa: ASSEDGLYGYT

j_gene: TRBJ2-1
abundance: .
v_gene: TRBV7-9
CDR3aa: ASSLAAGTGIGVGEQF

j_gene: TRBJ2-2
abundance: .
v_gene: TRBV2
CDR3aa: ASSAQRGGTGELF

j_gene: TRBJ2-1
abundance: .
v_gene: TRBV5-4
CDR3aa: ASSYGLAAYNEQF

j_gene: TRBJ1-1
abundance: .
v_gene: TRBV28
CDR3aa: ASSRPGQGWAF

j_gene: TRBJ1-2
abundance: .
v_gene: TRBV12-5
CDR3aa: ASGLYVTGYGYT

j_gene: TRBJ1-4
abundance: .
v_gene: TRBV5-1
CDR3aa: ASSRDRGRNEKLF

j_gene: TRBJ2-3
abundance: .
v_gene: TRBV4-1
CDR3aa: ASSQGAGADTQY

j_gene: TRBJ2-3
abundance: .
v_gene: TRBV5-1
CDR3aa: ASSVGLGADTQY

j_gene: TRBJ2-2
abundance: .
v_gene: TRBV7-6
CDR3aa: ASSLIRGGTGELF

j_gene: TRBJ2-7
abundance: .
v_gene: TRBV4-2
CDR3aa: ASSQDSGETYEQY

j_gene: TRBJ1-2
abundance: once
v_gene: TRBV6-1
CDR3aa: ASSEGVAAHYGYT

j_gene: TRBJ1-4
abundance: .
v_gene: TRBV19
CDR3aa: ASSITAGPNEKLF

j_gene: TRBJ2-1
abundance: .
v_gene: TRBV6-1
CDR3aa: ASSAYRDSPNEQF

j_gene: TRBJ1-2
abundance: .
v_gene: TRBV6-1
CDR3aa: ASSLQAPWDYGYT

j_gene: TRBJ1-1
abundance: once
v_gene: TRBV21-1
CDR3aa: ASSKEGERLMCGTEAF

j_gene: TRBJ2-3
abundance: .
v_gene: TRBV6-6
CDR3aa: ASSSLTGRNTDTQY

j_gene: TRBJ2-1
abundance: .
v_gene: TRBV7-8
CDR3aa: ASSYLRTGGLNEQF